The source of this TCR beta chain is a study of post-analysis software for immune sequencing data. Findings and limits, study-wide: With TRBV5-6, TRBV5-1 and TRBV20-1 included, about 5 TRBV segments were more frequent in patients than in controls.

Unique molecular identifiers tagged the TCR beta cDNA libraries. Starting from approximately 1 to 10 million T cells, the study yielded roughly 0.5 million cDNA molecules. TCRdb re-called the PCR reads through MiXCR, storing one row per CDR3 protein. This sample has roughly 410,000 distinct CDR3 sequences, with about a third found just once. In the case of this clonotype: Its antigen is not known.

CDR3 length: 16 residues. V gave up 0 bases and J gave up 5 bases; unmatched junction bases: 7. Germline CDR1 and CDR2: LGHNA and YNFKEQ. The specimen sequenced was blood. The sequence was obtained from a girl aged 5-17 years with multiple sclerosis. This sequence joins TRBV4-2 and TRBJ2-5; 9 nucleotides match TRBD1. This chain's CDR3 is CASSQDWQGTGETQYF. CDR3 nucleotide sequence: TGTGCCAGCAGCCAAGATTGGCAGGGGACAGGGGAGACCCAGTACTTC.